The subject of this entry is one TCR beta chain. Its antigen is still unknown. These data originate in a study of T cell responses to AZD1222 COVID-19 vaccine. Findings and caveats of the study: Increases in Spike-specific TCR breadth and depth were seen after two AZD1222 doses. Donors were mostly white British, more females; clonal diversity possibly underestimated.

The CDR3 spans 15 residues. Trimming pared 6 bases from V and 1 base from J, leaving 13 bases between. Germline V CDR1 and CDR2: MNHEY, SVGAGI. Profiling relied on immunoSEQ multiplex PCR, and the TCRdb table lists in-frame clones only, not all of them. This sample carries around 110,000 clones, 70% to 90% of them seen once, and the ten largest clones take roughly 3.9%. The receptor comes from an adult in good health. Source: peripheral blood, taken on day 0 of MenACWY control vaccination. The rearrangement links TRBV6-5 to TRBJ1-3; TRBD1 might be the D (6 bases). The DNA for the CDR3 is TGTGCCAGCAGCCCCGAGGGGGGGTCTGGAAACACCATATATTTT. Its translation: CASSPEGGSGNTIYF.